The entry below describes one TCR beta chain. The sample comes from a study of siplizumab effects on memory and regulatory T cells. The CDR3 consists of 16 residues. The V gene's germline CDR1 is SGHDT and CDR2 YYEEEE. V gave up 3 bases and J gave up 1 base; unmatched junction bases: 7. Some clones are missing from TCRdb's copy, which holds only in-frame ones; the method was immunoSEQ multiplex PCR. The table has around 100,000 clones, around 92% seen once; the top ten hold roughly 0.16%. This sequence originates from a human donor in good health. The J gene is TRBJ1-1, the V gene TRBV5-6; 9 nucleotides agree with TRBD1. Source material: CD4+ T cells sorted from blood. The DNA of the CDR3 is TGTGCCAGCAGCTCAGGGACAGGGCATCGGAACACTGAAGCTTTCTTT. Translated: CASSSGTGHRNTEAFF.